The 14 T cell receptor beta chains below were found in one sample sequenced in a study of T-cell memory formation after mild COVID-19. TCRdb recomputed calls from the 5' RACE reads with MiXCR, one row per CDR3 protein. This sample has hundreds of thousands of distinct CDR3 sequences, with 25% to 30% found just once. Sequences were obtained from PBMCs or a T cell subset sorted from them (not recorded which). Every receptor here comes from an adult woman who had mild COVID-19 (a few samples of this study predate the infection). Cell type and time point are not known.

This clonotype was seen ten or more times. V and J are TRBV5-1 and TRBJ2-1, with TRBD2 matching 11 bases. Germline V lookup: CDR1 SGHRS, CDR2 YFSETQ. CDR3 length: 15 residues. The junction had 9 bases not matched to a gene; V was cut back by 3 bases and J by 10 bases. CDR3 sequence reads: CASSSRLAGTSEQFF. The CDR3 coding sequence is TGCGCCAGCAGCTCCCGACTAGCGGGGACCAGCGAGCAGTTCTTC. The full variable domain, rest sourced from reference TRBV5-1 and TRBJ2-1, is KAGVTQTPRYLIKTRGQQVTLSCSPISGHRSVSWYQQTPGQGLQFLFEYFSETQRNKGNFPGRFSGRQFSNSRSEMNVSTLELGDSALYLCASSSRLAGTSEQFFGPGTRLTVL.

This rearrangement joins TRBV7-2 to TRBJ2-3; 7 bases are shared with TRBD2. The CDR3 contains 17 residues. The germline CDR1 and CDR2 sequences are SGHTA and FQGNSA. V shed 4 bases, J shed 1 base, and the junction held 11 bases outside the gene matches. The CDR3 DNA is TGTGCCAGCAGCTCTGTTAACCCGAGCGGGGGCACAGATACGCAGTATTTT. Its protein is CASSSVNPSGGTDTQYF.

The gene calls are TRBV2 and TRBJ1-4; D gene unclear. The CDR3 covers 14 residues. Trimming took 4 bases from V and 8 from J, leaving 14 bases between them. The germline gives CDR1 SNHLY, CDR2 FYNNEI. The CDR3 sequence is CASSVWRAQEKLFF. The CDR3 DNA sequence: TGTGCCAGCAGTGTGTGGAGGGCCCAGGAAAAACTGTTTTTT.

This clonotype was seen a few times. The chain is built from TRBV27 and TRBJ2-7; perhaps TRBD2 as D (6 bases). The CDR3 contains 16 residues. The V end was cut by 6 bases, the J end by 2 bases, with 20 bases between. The germline CDR1 and CDR2 sequences are MNHEY and SMNVEV (reference sequence). CDR3 sequence (DNA): TGTGCCAGCAGCTTTGCCCCCGGGACTGAACCCTACGAGCAGTACTTC. Its protein product is CASSFAPGTEPYEQYF.

This clonotype was picked up a small number of times. The chain links TRBV7-6 to TRBJ2-1; D gene uncertain. The CDR3 consists of 15 residues. Looked up from germline, CDR1 is SGHVS and CDR2 is FNYEAQ. The ends were cut back, 5 bases at V and 8 bases at J, with 19 bases in the middle. CDR3 region: CASSNPESREDEQFF. The DNA of the CDR3 is TGTGCCAGCAGCAACCCAGAGTCTAGAGAAGATGAGCAGTTCTTC.

A few counts support this clonotype. The chain links TRBV6-5 to TRBJ2-2; 8 bases map to TRBD1. Germline CDR1 and CDR2: MNHEY and SVGAGI. This CDR3 contains 20 residues. Germline trimming cut 0 bases from V and 3 bases from J; bases unmatched to any gene: 15. In nucleotides, the CDR3 is TGTGCCAGCAGTTACTCTGCTCAAGGACAGGGTGTCGTCGACACCGGGGAGCTGTTTTTT. It yields the protein CASSYSAQGQGVVDTGELFF.

This clonotype was seen a few times. The chain has TRBV7-6 and TRBJ2-1; D tentatively fits TRBD1 or TRBD2 (5 bases each). CDR3 length: 14 residues. CDR1 is SGHVS, CDR2 FNYEAQ, per germline. Trimming took 1 base from V and 10 from J, leaving 14 bases between them. CDR3 loop: CASSLEGHLAEQFF. The CDR3 region has the DNA TGTGCCAGCAGCTTAGAAGGACACCTAGCAGAGCAGTTCTTC.

Only a few counts were recorded for this clonotype. This rearrangement joins TRBV20-1 to TRBJ1-3, with D unresolved. The CDR3 has 14 residues. Germline lookup yields CDR1 DFQATT and CDR2 SNEGSKA (reference sequence). The V end lost 4 bases, the J end lost 0 bases, and 10 bases lay between the germline ends. CDR3 sequence reads: CSAINSRSGNTIYF. Here the CDR3 DNA reads TGCAGTGCTATAAACTCACGCTCTGGAAACACCATATATTTT.

This clonotype occurred many times. The chain is built from TRBV2 and TRBJ1-2; D not resolved. The length of the CDR3 is 13 residues. Per the germline V gene, CDR1 is SNHLY and CDR2 is FYNNEI. Trimming stripped 6 bases from V and 5 bases from J, with 13 bases between. The CDR3 DNA reads as TGTGCCAGCAGCCCCAGTCCGGTTTATGGCTACACCTTC. Translating gives CASSPSPVYGYTF.

This clonotype was observed a handful of times. The rearrangement uses TRBV2 and TRBJ2-7; 9 nucleotides align to TRBD1. The CDR3 loop spans 13 amino acids. Germline lookup yields CDR1 SNHLY and CDR2 FYNNEI. V was clipped by 7 bases and J by 5 bases; unmatched bases: 6. The CDR3 protein is CASTWDRVNEQYF. CDR3 DNA: TGTGCCAGCACCTGGGACAGGGTTAACGAGCAGTACTTC.

The CDR3, as DNA: TGTGCCAGCAGTGCGGACGGGCCCTACGAGCAGTACTTC. This sequence encodes CASSADGPYEQYF. The V call is TRBV12-3 or TRBV12-4, the J call TRBJ2-7; D is undetermined. With 5 bases removed from V and 2 bases from J, the gap between germline ends came to 10 bases. The CDR3 runs 13 residues.

The chain couples TRBV20-1 to TRBJ2-7, with D possibly TRBD1 on 6 matching bases. With 3 bases removed from V and 2 bases from J, the gap between germline ends came to 11 bases. The CDR3 is 13 residues long. Germline-derived CDR1 and CDR2 are DFQATT and SNEGSKA (reference sequence). CDR3 bases: TGCAGTGCTAGGACTGAGGGGGCCTACGAGCAGTACTTC. This encodes CSARTEGAYEQYF.

This clonotype was picked up a small number of times. J is TRBJ2-1 and V is TRBV7-2; D possibly corresponds to TRBD2 (5 bases). Trimming stripped 1 base from V and 10 bases from J, with 14 bases between. The CDR3 totals 14 residues. Germline CDR1 SGHTA, CDR2 FQGNSA. The CDR3: CASSLVLDFGEQFF. As DNA, the CDR3 is TGTGCCAGCAGCTTAGTACTAGACTTCGGCGAGCAGTTCTTC.

The rearrangement joins TRBV15 to TRBJ2-1; possibly TRBD1 for D (5 bases). CDR3 length: 16 residues. Germline-derived CDR1 and CDR2 are LNHNV and YYDKDF (reference sequence). Between the trimmed V and J ends, which lost 1 base and 2 bases, there was a span of 12 bases. In DNA, the CDR3 is TGTGCCACCAGCAGAGGCCAGGGAATCGCCTACAATGAGCAGTTCTTC. Amino acids: CATSRGQGIAYNEQFF.